The 14 T cell receptor beta chains below come from one sample, sequenced in a study of identical twins. MiXCR, applied by TCRdb to the 5' RACE reads, yields one record per CDR3 protein. The top ten clones hold 0.25% to 0.3% of a sample with 1.5 million to 2 million distinct CDR3 sequences, about 30% of them seen once. The sample consisted of cord blood. The receptors were sampled from a newborn girl in good health.

This clonotype was seen only a few times. The chain is built from TRBV20-1 and TRBJ1-2; a possible D gene is TRBD1 (5 bases). Deletions cut 5 bases from V and 5 bases from J, with 15 bases between. This CDR3 region has 13 residues. Germline V lookup: CDR1 DFQATT, CDR2 SNEGSKA (reference sequence). The DNA of the CDR3 is TGCAGTGCTTTGGGGACCCCGGGGTATGGCTACACCTTC. This encodes CSALGTPGYGYTF.

The chain recombines TRBV19 with TRBJ2-2; 8 bases align to TRBD1. The CDR3 covers 16 residues. V shed 7 bases and J 5 bases; nucleotides not matched to a gene: 12. Germline V gene data show CDR1 as LNHDA and CDR2 as SQIVND (reference sequence). The CDR3 bases are TGTGCCAGTACGCGGCAGGGGGCACCAGGGACCGGGGAGCTGTTTTTT. Translation: CASTRQGAPGTGELFF.

The CDR3 region is CASSLYILHEQYF. The DNA for the CDR3 is TGTGCCAGCAGTTTGTACATTCTACACGAGCAGTACTTC. This chain connects TRBV27 to TRBJ2-4; D is unresolved. Near its end, the DNA agrees better with TRBJ2-7, so the J call may be wrong. CDR1 and CDR2 from the germline V gene are MNHEY and SMNVEV (reference sequence). The CDR3 runs 13 residues.

There are a few counts of this clonotype. This chain connects TRBV19 to TRBJ2-3; the D gene is possibly TRBD2 (5 bases). The CDR3 has 14 residues. V dropped 7 bases and J dropped 10 bases, with 21 bases sitting between them. The germline V gene encodes CDR1 LNHDA and CDR2 SQIVND (reference sequence). The CDR3 sequence: CASNLRMRAEAQYF. CDR3 sequence (DNA): TGTGCCAGTAATCTGAGGATGCGAGCGGAGGCGCAGTATTTT.

This clonotype has only a few counts. The chain employs TRBV3-1 and TRBJ2-3, with 8 bases lining up with TRBD2. Germline-derived CDR1 and CDR2 are LGHDT and YNNKEL (reference sequence). With V trimmed by 4 bases and J by 0 bases, 6 bases remained unmatched. The CDR3 has 16 amino acids. The CDR3 protein is CASSPWTSSSTDTQYF. The DNA for the CDR3 is TGTGCCAGCAGCCCCTGGACTAGCTCTAGCACAGATACGCAGTATTTT.

The chain joins TRBV29-1 to TRBJ2-1; TRBD2 matches 10 bases. J lost 3 bases, V lost 6 bases, and 8 bases had no gene match. CDR1 SQVTM and CDR2 ANQGSEA come from the germline V gene. CDR3 length equals 15 residues. CDR3 region: CSVGRTSGYYNEQFF. Here the CDR3 DNA reads TGCAGCGTCGGCCGGACTAGCGGATACTACAATGAGCAGTTCTTC.

This clonotype was observed a handful of times. The chain carries TRBV21-1 and TRBJ2-7; the table names TRBD2, a call not compared with the DNA. TRBV21-1 has pseudogene status. The CDR3 consists of 17 residues. The CDR3 nucleotides are TGTGCCAGCAGCAAATATAGACTAGCGGGAGCCTCCTACGAGCAGTACTTC. Encoded protein: CASSKYRLAGASYEQYF.

V and J are TRBV5-1 and TRBJ2-1; TRBD2 matches at 10 bases. The last part of the DNA fits TRBJ2-7 better; the J call may be wrong. Germline V lookup: CDR1 SGHRS, CDR2 YFSETQ. There are 16 residues in the CDR3. As DNA, the CDR3 is TGCGCCAGCAGCTCGGCCGGGACTAGCGTCTACAATGAGCAGTACTTC. This translates into CASSSAGTSVYNEQYF.

This chain joins TRBV10-3 and TRBJ2-5, with a possible D match to TRBD2 (6 bases). Trimming pared 5 bases from V and 4 bases from J, leaving 11 bases between. CDR3 length equals 13 residues. The germline V gene encodes CDR1 ENHRY and CDR2 SYGVKD. In nucleotides, the CDR3 is TGTGCCATCAGTCCGGGGGTTATAGAGACCCAGTACTTC. Its protein product is CAISPGVIETQYF.

This clonotype was counted many times. The chain combines TRBV5-1 with TRBJ2-2; D not resolved. This CDR3 has 12 amino acids. V shed 1 base and J shed 2 bases, with 0 bases lying between them. Germline V gene sequence: CDR1 SGHRS, CDR2 YFSETQ. The CDR3 bases are TGCGCCAGCAGCTTGAACACCGGGGAGCTGTTTTTT. As protein: CASSLNTGELFF.

The chain couples TRBV27 to TRBJ2-5, with D hard to call. The germline V gene encodes CDR1 MNHEY and CDR2 SMNVEV (reference sequence). The length of the CDR3 is 12 residues. V was pared by 4 bases and J by 8 bases, with 11 bases between. The CDR3 loop reads CASSSVKKTQYF. The CDR3 coding sequence is TGTGCCAGCAGTTCCGTGAAGAAAACCCAGTACTTC.

The rearrangement links TRBV28 to TRBJ2-7, with 7 bases fitting TRBD1. The end of the DNA aligns better with TRBJ2-4, so the J call may be wrong. CDR1 is MDHEN, CDR2 SYDVKM, per germline. CDR3 length equals 18 residues. The CDR3 sequence: CASSLFRTGRRAKNIQYF. For the CDR3, the DNA is TGTGCCAGCAGTTTATTTAGGACAGGACGAAGGGCCAAAAACATTCAGTACTTC.

This sequence joins TRBV20-1 and TRBJ1-5; 8 bases fit TRBD1. With V trimmed by 1 base and J by 5 bases, 13 bases remained unmatched. The length of the CDR3 is 17 residues. Germline CDR1 and CDR2: DFQATT and SNEGSKA (reference sequence). DNA for the CDR3: TGCAGTGCTAGAGCCCCGGACAGGGTGAGGTTCGATCAGCCCCAGCATTTT. Its protein is CSARAPDRVRFDQPQHF.

The J gene is TRBJ1-6, the V gene TRBV10-3; 8 bases line up with TRBD1. CDR3 length equals 14 residues. The germline CDR1 and CDR2 sequences are ENHRY and SYGVKD. J lost 5 bases, V lost 5 bases, and 2 bases had no gene match. The DNA of the CDR3 is TGTGCCATCAGTAGACAGGGGAATAATTCACCCCTCCACTTT. Its protein is CAISRQGNNSPLHF.